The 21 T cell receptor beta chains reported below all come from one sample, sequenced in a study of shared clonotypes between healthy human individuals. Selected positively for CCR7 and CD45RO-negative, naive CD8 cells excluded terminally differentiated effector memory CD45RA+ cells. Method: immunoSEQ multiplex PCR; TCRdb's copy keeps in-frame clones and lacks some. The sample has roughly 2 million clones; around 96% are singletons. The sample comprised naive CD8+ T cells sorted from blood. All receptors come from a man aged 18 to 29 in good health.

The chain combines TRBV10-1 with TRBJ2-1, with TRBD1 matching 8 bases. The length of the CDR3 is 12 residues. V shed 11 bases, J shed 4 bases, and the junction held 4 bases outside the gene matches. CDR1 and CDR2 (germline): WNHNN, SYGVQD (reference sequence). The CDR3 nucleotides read TGCGCCCGGCAGGGGGCTTACAATGAGCAGTTCTTC. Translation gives CARQGAYNEQFF.

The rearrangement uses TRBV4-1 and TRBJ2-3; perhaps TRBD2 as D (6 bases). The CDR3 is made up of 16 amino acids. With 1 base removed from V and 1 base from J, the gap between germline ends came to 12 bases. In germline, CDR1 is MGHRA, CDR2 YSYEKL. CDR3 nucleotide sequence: TGCGCCAGCAGCCAAGGAAACCCGGGGGGCACAGATACGCAGTATTTT. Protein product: CASSQGNPGGTDTQYF.

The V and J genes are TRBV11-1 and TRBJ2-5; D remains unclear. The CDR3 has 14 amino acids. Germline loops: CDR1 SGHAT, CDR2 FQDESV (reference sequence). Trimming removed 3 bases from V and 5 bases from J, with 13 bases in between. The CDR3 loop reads CASSFPDGWETQYF. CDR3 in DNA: TGTGCCAGCAGCTTCCCTGACGGTTGGGAGACCCAGTACTTC.

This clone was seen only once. The CDR3 coding sequence is TGCGCCAGCAGCTTAAGGTCAGGGCTCGATGGCTACACCTTC. It translates to CASSLRSGLDGYTF. The J gene is TRBJ1-2, the V gene TRBV5-1, with a weak D call TRBD1 (5 bases). V dropped 2 bases and J dropped 6 bases, with 14 bases sitting between them. The CDR3 consists of 14 residues. Per germline, CDR1 SGHRS and CDR2 YFSETQ.

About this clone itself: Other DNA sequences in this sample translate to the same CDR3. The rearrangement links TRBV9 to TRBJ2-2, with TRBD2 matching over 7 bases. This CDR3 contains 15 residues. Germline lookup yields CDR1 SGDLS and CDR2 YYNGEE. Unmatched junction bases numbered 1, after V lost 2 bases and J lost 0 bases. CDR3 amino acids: CASSVSGANTGELFF. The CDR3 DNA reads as TGTGCCAGCAGCGTGAGCGGGGCGAACACCGGGGAGCTGTTTTTT.

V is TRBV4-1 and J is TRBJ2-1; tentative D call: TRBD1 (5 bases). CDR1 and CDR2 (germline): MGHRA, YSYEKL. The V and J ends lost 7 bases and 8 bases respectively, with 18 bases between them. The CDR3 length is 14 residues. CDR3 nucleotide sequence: TGCGCCAGCACTCCTAAGGACGGACATTATGAGCAGTTCTTC. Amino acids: CASTPKDGHYEQFF.

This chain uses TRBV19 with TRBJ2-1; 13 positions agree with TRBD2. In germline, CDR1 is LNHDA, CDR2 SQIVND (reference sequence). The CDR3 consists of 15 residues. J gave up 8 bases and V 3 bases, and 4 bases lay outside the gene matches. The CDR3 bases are TGTGCCAGTAGTATGGGACTAGCGGGGATGGATGAGCAGTTCTTC. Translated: CASSMGLAGMDEQFF.

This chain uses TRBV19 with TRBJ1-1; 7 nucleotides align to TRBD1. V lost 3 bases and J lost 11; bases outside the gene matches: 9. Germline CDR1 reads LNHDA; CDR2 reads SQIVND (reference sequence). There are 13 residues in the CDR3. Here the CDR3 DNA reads TGTGCCAGTAGTATCCTCGACAGGGAAGATGCTTTCTTT. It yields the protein CASSILDREDAFF.

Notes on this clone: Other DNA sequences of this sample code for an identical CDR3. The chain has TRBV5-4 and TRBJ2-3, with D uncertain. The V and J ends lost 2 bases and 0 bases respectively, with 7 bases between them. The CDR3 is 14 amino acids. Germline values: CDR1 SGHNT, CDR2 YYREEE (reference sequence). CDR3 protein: CASSFRGSTDTQYF. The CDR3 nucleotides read TGTGCCAGCAGCTTCCGCGGTAGCACAGATACGCAGTATTTT. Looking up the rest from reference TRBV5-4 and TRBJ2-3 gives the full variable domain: ETGVTQSPTHLIKTRGQQVTLRCSSQSGHNTVSWYQQALGQGPQFIFQYYREEENGRGNFPPRFSGLQFPNYSSELNVNALELDDSALYLCASSFRGSTDTQYFGPGTRLTVL.

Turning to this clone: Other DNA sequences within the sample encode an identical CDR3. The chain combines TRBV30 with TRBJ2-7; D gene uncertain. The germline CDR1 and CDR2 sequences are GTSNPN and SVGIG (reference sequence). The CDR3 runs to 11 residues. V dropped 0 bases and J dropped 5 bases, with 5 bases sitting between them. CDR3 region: CAWSVAHEQYF. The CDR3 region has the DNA TGTGCCTGGAGTGTAGCCCACGAGCAGTACTTC.

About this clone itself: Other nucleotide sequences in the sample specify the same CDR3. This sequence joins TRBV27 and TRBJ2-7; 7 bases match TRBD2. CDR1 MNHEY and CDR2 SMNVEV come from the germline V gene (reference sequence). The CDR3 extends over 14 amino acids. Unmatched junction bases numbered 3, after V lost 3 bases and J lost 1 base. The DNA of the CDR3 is TGTGCCAGCAGTTTCCGCGGGGGTTCCTACGAGCAGTACTTC. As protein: CASSFRGGSYEQYF.

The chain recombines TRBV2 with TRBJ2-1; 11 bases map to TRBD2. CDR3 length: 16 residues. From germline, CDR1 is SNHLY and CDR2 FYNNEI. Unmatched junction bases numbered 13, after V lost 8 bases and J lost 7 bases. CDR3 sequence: CASALLAGGLMNEQFF. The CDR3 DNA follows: TGTGCCAGCGCATTATTAGCGGGGGGGCTGATGAATGAGCAGTTCTTC.

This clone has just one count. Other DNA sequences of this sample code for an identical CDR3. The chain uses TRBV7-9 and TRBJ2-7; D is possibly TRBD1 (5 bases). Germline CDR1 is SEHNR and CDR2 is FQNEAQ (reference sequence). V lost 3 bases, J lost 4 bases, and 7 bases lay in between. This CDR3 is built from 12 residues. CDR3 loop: CASSLTAYEQYF. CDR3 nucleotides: TGTGCCAGCAGCTTGACAGCTTACGAGCAGTACTTC.

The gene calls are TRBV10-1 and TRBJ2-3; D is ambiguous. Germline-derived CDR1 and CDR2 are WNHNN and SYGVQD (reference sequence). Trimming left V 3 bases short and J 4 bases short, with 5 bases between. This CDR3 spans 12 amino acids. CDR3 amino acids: CASSEGSDTQYF. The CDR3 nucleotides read TGCGCCAGCAGTGAAGGGTCAGATACGCAGTATTTT.

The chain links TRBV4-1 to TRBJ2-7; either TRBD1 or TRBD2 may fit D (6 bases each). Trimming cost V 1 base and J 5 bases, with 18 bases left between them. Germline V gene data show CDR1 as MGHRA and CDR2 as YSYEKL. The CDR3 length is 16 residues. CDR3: CASSQGWWRGIHEQYF. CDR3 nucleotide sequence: TGCGCCAGCAGCCAAGGATGGTGGAGGGGGATCCACGAGCAGTACTTC.

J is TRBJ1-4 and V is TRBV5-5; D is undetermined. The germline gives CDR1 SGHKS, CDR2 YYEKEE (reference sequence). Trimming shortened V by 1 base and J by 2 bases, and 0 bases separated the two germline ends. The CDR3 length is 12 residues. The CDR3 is CASSLTNEKLFF. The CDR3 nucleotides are TGTGCCAGCAGCTTGACTAATGAAAAACTGTTTTTT.

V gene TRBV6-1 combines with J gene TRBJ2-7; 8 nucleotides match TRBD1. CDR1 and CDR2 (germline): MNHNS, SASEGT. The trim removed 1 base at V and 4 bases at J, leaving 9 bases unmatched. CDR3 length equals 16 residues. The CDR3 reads CASSEGGQVNRYEQYF. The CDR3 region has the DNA TGTGCCAGCAGTGAAGGGGGACAGGTAAATAGATACGAGCAGTACTTC.

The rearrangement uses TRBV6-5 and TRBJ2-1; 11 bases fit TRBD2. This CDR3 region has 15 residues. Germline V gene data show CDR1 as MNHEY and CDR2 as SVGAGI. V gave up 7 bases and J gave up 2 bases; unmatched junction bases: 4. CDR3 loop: CASTPTSGTYNEQFF. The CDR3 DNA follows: TGTGCCAGCACCCCGACTAGCGGGACCTACAATGAGCAGTTCTTC.

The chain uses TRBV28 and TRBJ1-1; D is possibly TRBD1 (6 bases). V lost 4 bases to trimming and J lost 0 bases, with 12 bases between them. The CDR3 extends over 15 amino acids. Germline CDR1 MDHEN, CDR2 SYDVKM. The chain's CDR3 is CASSSKGHLNTEAFF. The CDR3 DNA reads TGTGCCAGCAGTTCCAAGGGACACCTGAACACTGAAGCTTTCTTT.

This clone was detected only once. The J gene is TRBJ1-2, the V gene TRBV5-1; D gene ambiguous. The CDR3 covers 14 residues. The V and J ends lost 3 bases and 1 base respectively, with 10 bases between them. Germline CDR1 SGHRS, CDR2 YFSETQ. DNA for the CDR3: TGCGCCAGCAGCTCCCTGGAGGGTAACTATGGCTACACCTTC. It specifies CASSSLEGNYGYTF.

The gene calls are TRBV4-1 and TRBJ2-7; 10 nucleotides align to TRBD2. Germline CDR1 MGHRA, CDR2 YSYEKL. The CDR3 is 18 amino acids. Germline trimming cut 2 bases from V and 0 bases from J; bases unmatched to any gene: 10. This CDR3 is CASSQILGSGGASYEQYF. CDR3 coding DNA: TGCGCCAGCAGCCAAATTTTAGGGAGCGGGGGGGCCTCCTACGAGCAGTACTTC.